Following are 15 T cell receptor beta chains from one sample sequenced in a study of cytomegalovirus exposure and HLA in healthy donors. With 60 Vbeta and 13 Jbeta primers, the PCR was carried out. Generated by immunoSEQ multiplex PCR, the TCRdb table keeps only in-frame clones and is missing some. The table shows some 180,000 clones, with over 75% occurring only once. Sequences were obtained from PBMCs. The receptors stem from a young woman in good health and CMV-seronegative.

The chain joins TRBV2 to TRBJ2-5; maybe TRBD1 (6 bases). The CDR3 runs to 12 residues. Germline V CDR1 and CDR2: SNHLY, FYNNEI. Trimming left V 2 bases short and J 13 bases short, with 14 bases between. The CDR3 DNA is TGTGCCAGCAGTGAATCACAGGGACCACGGTACTTC. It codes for CASSESQGPRYF.

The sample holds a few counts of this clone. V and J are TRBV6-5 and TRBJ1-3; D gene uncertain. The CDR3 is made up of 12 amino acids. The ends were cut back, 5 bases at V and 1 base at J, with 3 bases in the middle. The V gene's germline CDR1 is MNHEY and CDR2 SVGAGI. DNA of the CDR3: TGTGCCAGCAGTCGGTCTGGAAACACCATATATTTT. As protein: CASSRSGNTIYF.

CDR3 protein: CASSPARGTGELFF. CDR3 DNA sequence: TGTGCCAGCAGTCCGGCTCGGGGTACCGGGGAGCTGTTTTTT. This chain connects TRBV27 to TRBJ2-2, with D possibly being TRBD2 (5 bases). The germline CDR1 and CDR2 sequences are MNHEY and SMNVEV (reference sequence). Trimming shortened V by 5 bases and J by 5 bases, and 12 bases separated the two germline ends. The CDR3 totals 14 residues.

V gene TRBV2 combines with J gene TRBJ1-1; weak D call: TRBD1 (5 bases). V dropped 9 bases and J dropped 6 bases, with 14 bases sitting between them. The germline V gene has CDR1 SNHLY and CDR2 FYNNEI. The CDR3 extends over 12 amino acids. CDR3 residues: CARQRRGAEAFF. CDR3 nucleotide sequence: TGTGCCAGACAACGGAGGGGCGCTGAAGCTTTCTTT.

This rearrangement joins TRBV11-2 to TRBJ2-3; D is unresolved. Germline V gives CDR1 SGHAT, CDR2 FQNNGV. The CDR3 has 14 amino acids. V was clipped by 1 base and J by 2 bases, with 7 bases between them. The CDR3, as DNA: TGTGCCAGCAGCTTAGCCGGGTTCACAGATACGCAGTATTTT. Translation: CASSLAGFTDTQYF.

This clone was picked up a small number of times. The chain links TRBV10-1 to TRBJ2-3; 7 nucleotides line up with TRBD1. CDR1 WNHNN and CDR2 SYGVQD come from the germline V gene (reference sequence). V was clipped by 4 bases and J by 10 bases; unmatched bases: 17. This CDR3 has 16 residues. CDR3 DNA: TGCGCCAGCAGTGCTACAGGGGCCGCTAGTATCCCCTCGCAGTATTTT. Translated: CASSATGAASIPSQYF.

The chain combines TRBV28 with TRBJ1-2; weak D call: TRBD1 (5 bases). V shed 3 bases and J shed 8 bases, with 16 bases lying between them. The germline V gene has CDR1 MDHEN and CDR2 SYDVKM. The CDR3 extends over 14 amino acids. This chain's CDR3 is CASSFIGGARGYTF. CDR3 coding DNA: TGTGCCAGCAGTTTCATCGGTGGGGCGCGCGGCTACACCTTC.

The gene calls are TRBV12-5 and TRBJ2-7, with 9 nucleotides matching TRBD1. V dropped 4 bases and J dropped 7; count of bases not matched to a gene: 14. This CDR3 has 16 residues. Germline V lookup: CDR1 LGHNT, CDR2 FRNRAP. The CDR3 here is CASGSFRGTGSGEQYF. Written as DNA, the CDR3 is TGTGCTAGTGGTTCCTTCCGCGGGACAGGGTCCGGAGAGCAGTACTTC.

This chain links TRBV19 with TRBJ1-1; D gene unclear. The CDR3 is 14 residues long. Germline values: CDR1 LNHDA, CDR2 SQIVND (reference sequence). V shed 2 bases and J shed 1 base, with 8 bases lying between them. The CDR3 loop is CASSIIPGNTEAFF. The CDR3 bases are TGTGCCAGTAGTATAATCCCGGGGAACACTGAAGCTTTCTTT.

Here the CDR3 reads CASSSSGASPLHF. CDR3 DNA sequence: TGTGCCAGCAGCTCCTCTGGGGCTTCACCCCTCCACTTT. The chain has TRBV7-2 and TRBJ1-6; D might be TRBD1 (5 bases). In germline, CDR1 is SGHTA, CDR2 FQGNSA. There are 13 residues in the CDR3. V was clipped by 4 bases and J by 9 bases, with 10 bases between them.

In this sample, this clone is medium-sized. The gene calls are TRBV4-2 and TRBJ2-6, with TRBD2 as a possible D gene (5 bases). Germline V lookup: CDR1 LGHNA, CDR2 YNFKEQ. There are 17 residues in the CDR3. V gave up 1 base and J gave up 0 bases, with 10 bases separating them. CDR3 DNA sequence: TGTGCCAGCAGCCAAGGGGAGTCTGGCTCTGGGGCCAACGTCCTGACTTTC. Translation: CASSQGESGSGANVLTF.

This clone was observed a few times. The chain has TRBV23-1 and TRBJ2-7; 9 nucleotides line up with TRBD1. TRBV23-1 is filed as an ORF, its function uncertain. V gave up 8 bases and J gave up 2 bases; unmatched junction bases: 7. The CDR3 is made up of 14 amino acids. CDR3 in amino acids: CASDTRDRAYEQYF. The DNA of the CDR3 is TGCGCCAGCGATACTAGGGACAGGGCCTACGAGCAGTACTTC.

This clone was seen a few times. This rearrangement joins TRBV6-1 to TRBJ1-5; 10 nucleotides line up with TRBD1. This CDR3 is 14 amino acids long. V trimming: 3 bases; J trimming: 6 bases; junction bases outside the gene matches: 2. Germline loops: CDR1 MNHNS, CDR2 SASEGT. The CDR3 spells CASSETGGVQPQHF. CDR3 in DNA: TGTGCCAGCAGTGAGACAGGGGGCGTTCAGCCCCAGCATTTT.

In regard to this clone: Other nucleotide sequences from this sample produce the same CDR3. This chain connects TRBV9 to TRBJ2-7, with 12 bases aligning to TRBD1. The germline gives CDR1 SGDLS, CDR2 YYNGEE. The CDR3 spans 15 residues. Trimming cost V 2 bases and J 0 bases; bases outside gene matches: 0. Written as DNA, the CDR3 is TGTGCCAGCAGCGTGGGACAGGGGGCCTCCTACGAGCAGTACTTC. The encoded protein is CASSVGQGASYEQYF.

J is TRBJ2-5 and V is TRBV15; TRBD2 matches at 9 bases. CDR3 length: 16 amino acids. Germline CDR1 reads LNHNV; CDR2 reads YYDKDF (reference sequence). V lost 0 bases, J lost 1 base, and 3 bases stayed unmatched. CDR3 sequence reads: CATSRDAGGFQETQYF. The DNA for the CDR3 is TGTGCCACCAGCAGAGATGCGGGGGGGTTCCAAGAGACCCAGTACTTC.